This TCR beta chain emerged from a study of regulatory T cells in long-lasting Graves disease (dated by TCRdb to 2020 to 2022). For the wider study: Newly diagnosed Graves' disease patients had taken antithyroid drugs for less than 3 months. The study was registered as a clinical trial and conducted in China. Persistent Graves' disease patients were compared with newly diagnosed Graves' disease patients by peripheral blood TCR sequencing and RNA sequencing. A total of roughly 35 samples underwent TCR sequencing: approximately 13 from persistent and approximately 20 from newly diagnosed Graves' disease patients.

CDR1 LGHNA and CDR2 YSLEER were looked up in the germline V gene. The V end loses 1 base and the J end loses 3 bases, and a stretch of 12 bases separates them. The CDR3 holds 16 amino acids from the cysteine to the phenylalanine. The read is trimmed to its CDR3 DNA, 48 bases read in frame from base 1. The time point label of this sample denotes: newly diagnosed GD, antithyroid drugs for less than 3 months. For both TCR sequencing and RNA sequencing, RNA was extracted from PBMCs using TRIzol. Graves' disease was diagnosed according to American Thyroid Association guidelines. Recruitment of patients was carried out at an endocrinology department in Xi'an, China. Each patient gave approximately 10 milliliters of peripheral blood, collected in an EDTA anticoagulant tube. Ficoll Paque Plus density gradient separation was used to isolate PBMCs, and no further T cell sorting was done. RNA quality was checked with an Agilent 2100 Bioanalyzer and agarose gel, and concentration with a NanoDrop 2000.

Libraries came from multiplex PCR. Instrument on record: Illumina HiSeq 4000. CDR3 regions were amplified by Arm-PCR with iRepertoire HTBI primers to construct TCR beta libraries. PCR products were gel purified before sequencing. The study's processing was this. Gene usage analysis of CDR3 amino acid clonotypes used the 50 to 70 TRBV and 14 to 15 TRBJ segments found across samples. Filtered high-quality paired reads were merged into contigs using COPE and FqMerger. BLAST was used to align contigs to IMGT TRBV, TRBD and TRBJ reference genes, with CDR3 defined following IMGT. Clonotypes above 0.1% frequency were classified as highly expanded clones. Shannon entropy served as the measure of repertoire diversity, while the Gini coefficient captured V-J evenness. A clonotype was considered public if more than one individual shared it. Using fastp at Q25 and MiXCR, TCRdb reprocessed the public reads and kept productive beta chains. Rows are combined by CDR3 protein, so each entry shows the most common genes and DNA. TCRdb, not the original authors, processed these V and J calls. The sample data list roughly 350,000 distinct CDR3 sequences, and approximately 15% of these were observed just once. The ten top clones hold 30% of the sample.

Study-wide findings and limitations: Because the primary lesion, thyroid tissue, could not be accessed, the study looked at peripheral blood alone. The authors acknowledged the small sample size as a limitation that may reduce accuracy. Compared with newly diagnosed patients, patients with persistent Graves' disease had lower TCR Shannon entropy and fewer highly expanded clones, which suggests clonal expansion. Preferential use of TRBV28, TRBJ1-2 and TRBJ2-5 was observed in persistent disease, whereas TRBV20-1 and TRBJ2-1 were favored in newly diagnosed disease. Sequencing and analysis were limited to the TCR beta chain. More public clonotypes were shared among persistent patients (roughly 2,700) than among newly diagnosed patients (just under 1,000).

This clonotype came up many times. There is no known antigen for this receptor. No base quality values were provided; no much bigger clone lies one nucleotide off. These data also featured in a second study, about T cells in Graves' hyperthyroidism and ophthalmopathy. Taken from the second paper: Graves' hyperthyroidism was defined as stable when no progression to ophthalmopathy occurred over 18 months of follow-up. The hyperthyroidism patients were between 18 and 65 years old and newly diagnosed, with a disease duration of less than 2 months. Exclusion was applied to patients with uncontrolled infections, other autoimmune diseases, pregnancy or lactation. Diagnoses were based on clinical symptoms, serum thyroxine and TRAb, thyroid ultrasound and orbital computed tomography. The TCR CDR3 was subjected to a first round of RT-PCR using the HTBI primer set and the Qiagen OneStep RT-PCR kit. Most expanded thyroid clonotypes (frequency above 0.001) were also found in blood, which suggests that blood repertoires may mirror thyroid immune responses. A 13 V-J signature model separated ophthalmopathy from stable hyperthyroidism, with roughly 88% sensitivity and roughly 81% specificity in cross-validation and 80%/75% in testing. During validation, the model predicted progression to ophthalmopathy a median of about 6.3 months ahead of onset, with just under 71% sensitivity and around 72% specificity. TCR V-J signatures able to tell the groups apart were searched for in a discovery cohort of approximately 95 patients, of whom roughly 42 had Graves' ophthalmopathy and more than 55 had stable Graves' hyperthyroidism. Prospective prediction of ophthalmopathy was tested in an independent validation cohort consisting of under 20 hyperthyroidism patients and approximately 16 patients who later progressed to ophthalmopathy. The 100 discovery patients were divided at random into training and test sets in a 7:3 ratio. In addition, the study compared T-cell repertoires in thyroid tissue and in blood from about 6 Graves' hyperthyroidism patients. After blood sampling, hyperthyroidism patients were treated with methimazole at a starting dose of 30 mg daily, and ophthalmopathy patients were treated with high-dose intravenous methylprednisolone. Libraries were constructed in a second round of multiplex PCR, after which size selection and purification were performed. The libraries were sequenced on an Illumina HiSeq2000 using paired-end 100 bp reads. Raw data were processed with SOAPnuke, discarding reads with adapters, uncalled bases, mean Phred below 15, or no exact constant-primer or identifier match. COPE v1.2.5 was used to merge high-quality paired reads, and clonotypes were defined as unique nucleotide sequences. MiTCR v1.1 was used to align the clonotypes against IMGT TRBV, TRBD and TRBJ reference segments. Only V-J combinations with frequency above 0.0001, covering 98% to 99.2% of repertoires, were analysed. A TCS score was defined as the ratio between F50 (clonal expansion) and ExV (chaos), using BLOSUM62-based TCRdist between CDR3 peptides within each V-J. Welch's t-statistics and random forest reduced 514 V-J features to about 13, which were used in a naive Bayes classifier (R e1071). No statistical method was used to set the sample size in advance, and investigators knew the group allocation. The paper reports TCR Vbeta CDR3 sequencing of over 130 peripheral blood samples: under 45 ophthalmopathy, roughly 80 hyperthyroidism and approximately 17 progressor patients.

The TCR comes from a man aged 40-50 years with Graves disease. Donor details come from another sample of the same person, matched by shared clones. Source: peripheral blood mononuclear cells (PBMCs), taken at new diagnosis, from a patient treated with antithyroid drugs. The chain is assembled from TRBV4-3 and TRBJ2-2; matching of 5 bases hints at TRBD1 as the D gene. The CDR3 protein: CASSQVLGLDTGELFF. The DNA sequence reads TGCGCCAGCAGCCAAGTTTTGGGGCTCGACACCGGGGAGCTGTTTTTT.